This TCR beta chain is drawn from a study of shared clonotypes between healthy human individuals. With 2 bases removed from V and 11 bases from J, the gap between germline ends came to 13 bases. There are 13 residues in the CDR3. Germline V gene data show CDR1 as SGHRS and CDR2 as YFSETQ. The assay ran at deep level. The repertoire was sequenced with immunoSEQ multiplex PCR; TCRdb's copy has only in-frame clones and lacks some. The sample lists approximately 1.5 million clones, 95% to 99% occurring once. Adults of Caucasian background living in Nashville, Tennessee made up all donors. This TCR was sampled from a man aged 25 to 40 in good health. The source material was naive CD4+ T cells sorted from blood. The subset denotes: CD45RA+ positively selected. The J gene is TRBJ1-4, the V gene TRBV5-1; D is ambiguous. The CDR3 loop reads CASSFSPTEKLFF. Here the CDR3 DNA reads TGCGCCAGCAGCTTCTCCCCAACTGAGAAACTGTTTTTT.